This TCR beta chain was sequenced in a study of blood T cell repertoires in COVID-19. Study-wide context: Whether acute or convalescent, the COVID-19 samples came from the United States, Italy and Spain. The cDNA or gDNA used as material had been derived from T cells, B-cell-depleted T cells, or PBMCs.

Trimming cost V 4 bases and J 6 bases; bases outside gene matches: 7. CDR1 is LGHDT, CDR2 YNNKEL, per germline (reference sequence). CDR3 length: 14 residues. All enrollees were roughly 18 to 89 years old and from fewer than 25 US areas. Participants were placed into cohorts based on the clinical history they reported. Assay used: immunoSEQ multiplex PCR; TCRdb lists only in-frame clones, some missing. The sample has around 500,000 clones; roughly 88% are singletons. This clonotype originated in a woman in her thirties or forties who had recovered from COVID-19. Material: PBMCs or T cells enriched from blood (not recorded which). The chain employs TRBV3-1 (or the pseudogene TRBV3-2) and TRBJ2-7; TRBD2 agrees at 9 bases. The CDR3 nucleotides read TGTGCCAGCAGCCCCGCTAGCGGGATGGGCGAGCAGTACTTC. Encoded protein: CASSPASGMGEQYF.